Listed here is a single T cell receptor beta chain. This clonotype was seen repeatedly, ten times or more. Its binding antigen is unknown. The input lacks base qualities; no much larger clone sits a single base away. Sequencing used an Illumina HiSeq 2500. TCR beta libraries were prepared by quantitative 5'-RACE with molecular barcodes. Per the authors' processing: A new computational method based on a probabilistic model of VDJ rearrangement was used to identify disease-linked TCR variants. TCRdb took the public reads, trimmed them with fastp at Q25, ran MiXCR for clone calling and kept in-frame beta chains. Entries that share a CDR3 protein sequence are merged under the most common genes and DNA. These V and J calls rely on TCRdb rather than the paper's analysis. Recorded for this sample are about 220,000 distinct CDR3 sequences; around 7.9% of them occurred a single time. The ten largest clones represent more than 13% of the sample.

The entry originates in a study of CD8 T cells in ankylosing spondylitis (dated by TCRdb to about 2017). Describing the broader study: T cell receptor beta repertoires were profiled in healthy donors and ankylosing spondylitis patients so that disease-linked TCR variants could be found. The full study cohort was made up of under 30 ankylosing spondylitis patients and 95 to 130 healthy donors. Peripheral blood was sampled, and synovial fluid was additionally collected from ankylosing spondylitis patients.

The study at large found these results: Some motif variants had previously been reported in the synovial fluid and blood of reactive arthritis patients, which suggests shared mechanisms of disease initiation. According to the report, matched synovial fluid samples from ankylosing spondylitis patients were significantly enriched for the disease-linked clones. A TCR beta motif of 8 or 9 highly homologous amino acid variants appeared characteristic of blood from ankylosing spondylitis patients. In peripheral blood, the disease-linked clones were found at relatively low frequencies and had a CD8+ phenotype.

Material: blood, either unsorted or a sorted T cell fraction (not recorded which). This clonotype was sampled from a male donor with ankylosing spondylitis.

CDR3 loop: CASSQDRGQGSNEQFF. The DNA reads as follows: TGCGCCAGCAGCCAAGATAGGGGACAGGGGAGCAATGAGCAGTTCTTC. The receptor chain draws on TRBV4-3 and TRBJ2-1, and 10 junction bases match TRBD1. Reading from cysteine to phenylalanine, the CDR3 counts 16 amino acids. Left in the record is the CDR3 DNA by itself, 48 bases read in frame from the first base. Based on the germline V gene, the CDR1 and CDR2 sequences are LGHNA and YSLEER. From V the trimming removes 0 bases and from J it removes 6 bases, while the gene matches leave 5 bases of the junction unaccounted for.